This T cell receptor (beta chain) was observed in a study of identical twins. The table lists this clonotype with many counts. What it binds is not known. Findings and caveats of the study: Twins shared beta out-of-frame sequences in excess, but this excess was weaker. Fewer insertions were carried by abundant cord blood beta clonotypes, but none was seen in memory repertoires.

TCRdb reprocessed the 5' RACE reads via MiXCR and lists one record per CDR3 protein. This repertoire shows some 250,000 distinct CDR3 sequences, roughly 12% found once; its top ten account for about 4.1%. The same data also contributed to another study, on yellow fever vaccine responses in identical twins.

Input material: memory (CD45RO+) T cells sorted from blood. This clonotype originated in a woman between 18 and 29 years old in good health.

CDR3 residues: CATRPSGIRHTEAFF. The CDR3 region has the DNA TGTGCCACACGACCTTCAGGCATACGGCACACTGAAGCTTTCTTT. The chain recombines TRBV12-3 or TRBV12-4 with TRBJ1-1; D gene unclear. Trimming cost V 10 bases and J 3 bases, with 21 bases left between them. This CDR3 spans 15 amino acids.